This T cell receptor (beta chain) was captured by sequencing in a study of cytomegalovirus exposure and HLA in healthy donors. As to this clone: The antigen is not known.

Whole-study findings and limits: Per a later analysis, HLA-associated TCR beta chains showed more clonal expansion than other, equally common TCR beta chains.

Both 60 Vbeta primers and 13 Jbeta primers went into the PCR. Libraries were prepared by immunoSEQ multiplex PCR; TCRdb keeps only in-frame clonotypes and omits some of them. The table records over 95,000 clones, around 80% of them present only once. The clonotype was recovered from a female donor in good health and CMV-seronegative. The sample was PBMCs.

The CDR3 is CASSLGRGYEQYF. Here the CDR3 DNA reads TGTGCCAGCAGCTTAGGACGGGGGTACGAGCAGTACTTC. The chain uses TRBV11-2 and TRBJ2-7; a possible D gene is TRBD2 (6 bases). CDR3 size: 13 residues. V gave up 1 base and J gave up 4 bases, with 8 bases separating them. Germline V gene lookup returns CDR1 SGHAT and CDR2 FQNNGV.